The 23 T cell receptor beta chains below all came from one sample that was sequenced in a study of blood T cell repertoires in COVID-19 (TCRdb year 2020). Libraries were constructed by the immunoSEQ multiplex PCR assay. TCRdb provides this immuneACCESS table in a form limited to in-frame rearrangements. Some clones are lacking; in checked studies, under half of them reflect an unresolved V gene, and why the rest are absent is not known. The sample records about 91,000 clones, around 88% of which are singletons. The ten biggest clones cover roughly 8.7% of the sample. The specimen sequenced was peripheral blood. The receptors derive from a woman between 70 and 85 years old with acute or convalescent COVID-19.

The gene calls are TRBV4-2 and TRBJ1-2; 9 nucleotides agree with TRBD1. Germline CDR1 LGHNA, CDR2 YNFKEQ. The ends lost 0 bases at V and 7 bases at J; junction bases unmatched: 3. The CDR3 length is 14 residues. In DNA form, the CDR3 reads TGTGCCAGCAGCCAAGATAGGACAGGGGTTGGCTACACCTTC. It yields the protein CASSQDRTGVGYTF.

The chain employs TRBV2 and TRBJ2-7; 7 nucleotides match TRBD2. Germline trimming cut 7 bases from V and 9 bases from J; bases unmatched to any gene: 24. Germline CDR1 reads SNHLY; CDR2 reads FYNNEI. CDR3 length: 17 amino acids. The CDR3 sequence is CASKEGYAGEGQRGQYF. DNA of the CDR3: TGTGCCAGCAAGGAGGGATACGCGGGAGAAGGGCAACGGGGGCAGTACTTC. The variable domain in full, completed from reference TRBV2 and TRBJ2-7, reads EPEVTQTPSHQVTQMGQEVILRCVPISNHLYFYWYRQILGQKVEFLVSFYNNEISEKSEIFDDQFSVERPDGSNFTLKIRSTKLEDSAMYFCASKEGYAGEGQRGQYFGPGTRLTVT.

V and J are TRBV3-1 (or the pseudogene TRBV3-2) and TRBJ2-7; D not resolved. The V end was cut by 1 base, the J end by 0 bases, with 10 bases between. The CDR3 length is 15 residues. Germline V CDR1 and CDR2: LGHDT, YNNKEL (reference sequence). CDR3 sequence: CASSQGQIISYEQYF. CDR3 coding DNA: TGTGCCAGCAGCCAAGGACAAATCATCTCCTACGAGCAGTACTTC.

The chain recombines TRBV10-3 with TRBJ2-7; 7 bases fit TRBD1. V gave up 3 bases and J gave up 0 bases; unmatched junction bases: 5. There are 15 residues in the CDR3. Germline V gene lookup returns CDR1 ENHRY and CDR2 SYGVKD. In nucleotides, the CDR3 is TGTGCCATCAGTGATGTAGGGGGCGGCTCCTACGAGCAGTACTTC. This encodes CAISDVGGGSYEQYF.

The rearrangement uses TRBV5-1 and TRBJ1-1, with a tentative D call TRBD1 (6 bases). Trimming stripped 5 bases from V and 2 bases from J, with 16 bases between. Germline V lookup: CDR1 SGHRS, CDR2 YFSETQ. This CDR3 contains 15 residues. The CDR3 is CASRQQGIKNTEAFF. CDR3 nucleotides: TGCGCCAGCAGACAACAGGGAATTAAAAACACTGAAGCTTTCTTT.

The V gene is TRBV2, the J gene TRBJ1-2; 8 bases agree with TRBD1. Trimming removed 5 bases from V and 5 bases from J; junction bases left unmatched: 13. Germline V gives CDR1 SNHLY, CDR2 FYNNEI. CDR3 length: 16 residues. CDR3 DNA sequence: TGTGCCAGCAGTTTAACTCCTACAGGGGGAGGGTATGGCTACACCTTC. It codes for CASSLTPTGGGYGYTF.

This clone was detected once. The rearrangement uses TRBV10-3 and TRBJ2-3; D might be TRBD1 (6 bases). V lost 7 bases and J lost 6, with 11 bases in between. This CDR3 is built from 12 residues. Germline V gene data show CDR1 as ENHRY and CDR2 as SYGVKD. Written as DNA, the CDR3 is TGTGCCATCATGGGGGCTCAGGATACGCAGTATTTT. Protein product: CAIMGAQDTQYF.

The rearrangement links TRBV4-1 to TRBJ2-1, with a weak D call TRBD1 (6 bases). V was cut by 2 bases and J by 5 bases, with 13 bases left in between. The length of the CDR3 is 15 residues. CDR1 is MGHRA and CDR2 is YSYEKL in the germline V gene. Here the CDR3 DNA reads TGCGCCAGCAGCCAAAGGGGACAAGGAAACAATGAGCAGTTCTTC. It yields the protein CASSQRGQGNNEQFF.

The chain has TRBV6-5 and TRBJ1-4; 7 nucleotides match TRBD1. With V trimmed by 0 bases and J by 10 bases, 8 bases remained unmatched. The CDR3 runs 15 residues. Germline values: CDR1 MNHEY, CDR2 SVGAGI. DNA of the CDR3: TGTGCCAGCAGTTACTCGATGACAGGGTGGGGAAAACTGTTTTTT. Translated: CASSYSMTGWGKLFF.

V and J are TRBV5-4 and TRBJ2-2; 7 nucleotides line up with TRBD2. Germline lookup yields CDR1 SGHNT and CDR2 YYREEE (reference sequence). Germline trimming cut 4 bases from V and 4 bases from J; bases unmatched to any gene: 13. The CDR3 extends over 17 amino acids. The DNA of the CDR3 is TGTGCCAGCAGCACGCGGGGGTCTAGCGTGGGCACCGGGGAGCTGTTTTTT. Its protein product is CASSTRGSSVGTGELFF.

The table lists this clone with a count of one. The chain is built from TRBV5-1 and TRBJ2-2; D is possibly TRBD1 (5 bases). Germline values: CDR1 SGHRS, CDR2 YFSETQ. Trimming stripped 1 base from V and 5 bases from J, with 9 bases between. The CDR3 has 14 amino acids. For the CDR3, the DNA is TGCGCCAGCAGCTTGAGTCAGGGAACCGGGGAGCTGTTTTTT. Translation: CASSLSQGTGELFF.

This chain links TRBV28 with TRBJ1-5; D gene ambiguous. The germline V and J ends were trimmed by 10 bases and 2 bases, with 15 bases remaining between them. This CDR3 has 14 residues. CDR1 and CDR2 from the germline V gene are MDHEN and SYDVKM. The CDR3 here is CATGELVGNQPQHF. CDR3 bases: TGTGCCACTGGGGAGCTTGTGGGCAATCAGCCCCAGCATTTT.

On this clone itself: An end of the junction differs from the germline gene, which may be a read error. The gene calls are TRBV20-1 and TRBJ1-4; D is possibly TRBD1 (5 bases). CDR1 and CDR2 (germline): DFQATT, SNEGSKA (reference sequence). The CDR3 runs to 11 residues. CDR3 region: CSARDRGIWLF. CDR3 coding DNA: TGCAGTGCTAGAGATCGGGGGATCTGGTTATTT.

The chain has TRBV13 and TRBJ2-7; 12 bases fit TRBD2. This CDR3 has 18 amino acids. CDR1 is PRHDT, CDR2 FYEKMQ, per germline (reference sequence). Unmatched junction bases numbered 10, after V lost 3 bases and J lost 1 base. CDR3 sequence (DNA): TGTGCCAGCAGCTTGAAGGAACTAGCGGGGGGCCAATCCTACGAGCAGTACTTC. Its protein is CASSLKELAGGQSYEQYF.

The genes are TRBV5-1 and TRBJ2-3; 8 bases fit TRBD1. CDR3 length: 14 amino acids. The trim removed 6 bases at V and 1 base at J, leaving 4 bases unmatched. The germline V gene encodes CDR1 SGHRS and CDR2 YFSETQ. The CDR3 DNA reads as TGCGCCAGCAAGCCGGGACAGGGCACAGATACGCAGTATTTT. Translated: CASKPGQGTDTQYF.

The chain joins TRBV7-3 to TRBJ2-1; TRBD1 aligns across 8 bases. The CDR3 consists of 13 residues. The germline V gene has CDR1 SGHTA and CDR2 FQGTGA. Trimming at V came to 5 bases and at J to 5 bases, leaving 2 bases not matched to a gene. The CDR3 sequence is CASSADRDNEQFF. CDR3 in DNA: TGTGCCAGCAGCGCGGACAGGGACAATGAGCAGTTCTTC.

V is TRBV4-1 and J is TRBJ2-7; 7 positions match TRBD1. This CDR3 is 14 amino acids long. Per the germline V gene, CDR1 is MGHRA and CDR2 is YSYEKL. V lost 3 bases to trimming and J lost 1 base; unmatched junction nucleotides: 3. The CDR3 here is CASSHGTASYEQYF. DNA of the CDR3: TGCGCCAGCAGCCATGGGACAGCGTCCTACGAGCAGTACTTC.

The V call is TRBV29-1, the J call TRBJ2-2; D may be TRBD1 (6 bases). The CDR3 sequence is 14 residues long. Between the trimmed V and J ends, which lost 4 bases and 3 bases, there was a span of 12 bases. Germline V gene data show CDR1 as SQVTM and CDR2 as ANQGSEA. The CDR3 DNA sequence: TGCAGCGTTGGACTCAACAGGGACACCGGGGAGCTGTTTTTT. It is translated as CSVGLNRDTGELFF.

The chain recombines TRBV7-8 with TRBJ1-3; 8 positions match TRBD1. In germline, CDR1 is SGHVS, CDR2 FQNEAQ. V dropped 1 base and J dropped 4; count of bases not matched to a gene: 6. This CDR3 is built from 16 residues. As DNA, the CDR3 is TGTGCCAGCAGCTTAGTAGGGACAGGAGGAGGAAACACCATATATTTT. Residues: CASSLVGTGGGNTIYF.

The chain uses TRBV10-1 and TRBJ2-1; 10 bases fit TRBD2. Germline V gene sequence: CDR1 WNHNN, CDR2 SYGVQD (reference sequence). Losses at the gene ends were 0 bases for V and 4 bases for J; bases not matched to a gene: 6. CDR3 length: 17 amino acids. CDR3 sequence reads: CASSESASGGPYNEQFF. CDR3 DNA sequence: TGCGCCAGCAGTGAGTCGGCTAGCGGGGGCCCTTACAATGAGCAGTTCTTC.

This clone has only a few counts. The chain combines TRBV7-9 with TRBJ1-2, with D maybe TRBD1 (6 bases). Germline loops: CDR1 SEHNR, CDR2 FQNEAQ (reference sequence). V was cut by 1 base and J by 5 bases, with 11 bases left in between. This CDR3 region has 14 residues. CDR3 DNA sequence: TGTGCCAGCAGCTTAGATGGCAGGGGTTATGGCTACACCTTC. Protein product: CASSLDGRGYGYTF.

Only one count was recorded for this clone. The chain employs TRBV5-1 and TRBJ2-1, with D perhaps TRBD2 (5 bases). Trimming stripped 1 base from V and 8 bases from J, with 7 bases between. There are 12 residues in the CDR3. Germline lookup yields CDR1 SGHRS and CDR2 YFSETQ. CDR3 nucleotides: TGCGCCAGCAGCTTGCCGAGGGATGAGCAGTTCTTC. Translating gives CASSLPRDEQFF.

This clone was seen more than once but under ten times. The chain links TRBV5-1 to TRBJ1-1, with D perhaps TRBD1 (5 bases). The CDR3 extends over 14 amino acids. With 3 bases removed from V and 1 base from J, the gap between germline ends came to 10 bases. The germline V gene has CDR1 SGHRS and CDR2 YFSETQ. This CDR3 is CASSSRVENTEAFF. The CDR3 DNA sequence: TGCGCCAGCAGCTCCAGGGTTGAGAACACTGAAGCTTTCTTT.